Listed here is a single TCR beta chain. The data originate from a study of control samples from healthy donors and cancer patients. Generated by immunoSEQ multiplex PCR, the TCRdb table keeps only in-frame clones and is missing some. The sample includes 30,000 to 40,000 clones, about four fifths of them seen just once. V was cut by 6 bases and J by 7 bases, with 9 bases left in between. Per germline, CDR1 DFQATT and CDR2 SNEGSKA (reference sequence). The CDR3 loop spans 10 amino acids. Material for sequencing was PBMCs. This chain joins TRBV20-1 and TRBJ2-5, with D hard to call. The sequence was obtained from a woman aged 55-70 years with lung cancer. CDR3 region: CSAHRGTQYF. In DNA, the CDR3 is TGCAGTGCCCATCGAGGGACCCAGTACTTC.